The count of the clone carrying this TCR beta chain is one. CDR1 MNHEY and CDR2 SVGAGI come from the germline V gene. The CDR3 has 14 amino acids. The J segment lost 5 bases and the V segment lost 6 bases, leaving 9 bases of the junction unmatched. Tregs were sorted as CD4+CD25+CD127-/low cells. TCRdb independently ran MiXCR on the 5' RACE reads; one entry per CDR3 protein. This repertoire shows around 50,000 distinct CDR3 sequences, roughly 25% found once; its top ten account for around 2.1%. The rearrangement uses TRBV6-5 and TRBJ1-1, with TRBD1 identical over 7 bases. The origin of this receptor is a female donor with breast cancer. The sequenced sample was tumor-infiltrating Tregs sorted from the breast tumor. CDR3 loop: CASRRTGVRTEAFF. In nucleotides, the CDR3 is TGTGCCAGCAGACGGACAGGTGTAAGGACTGAAGCTTTCTTT.